This T cell receptor beta chain stems from a study of vaccination and CD4 T cells after COVID-19. The overall study: Cells were stimulated with overlapping spike peptide pools from SARS-CoV-2, HCoV-NL63, HCoV-OC43 and HCoV-229E.

An Oncomine TCR Beta short-read assay was used to sequence the DNA from cultured CD4+ T cells. TCRdb re-called the PCR reads with MiXCR, one entry per CDR3 protein. The sample holds tens of thousands of distinct CDR3 sequences, approximately 30% seen once. Documented time point: late sampling 161 to 241 days after vaccination in a few convalescent patients. Treatment indicated: approximately 9-day PBMC culture with coronavirus spike peptide pools or control peptides (ViraFEST assay). The CDR3 loop spans 14 amino acids. CDR1 and CDR2 from the germline V gene are SGHVS and FNYEAQ. V was trimmed by 3 bases and J by 5 bases, leaving 11 bases between them. This clonotype was observed a few times. Its antigen is still unknown.

The origin of this receptor is a human donor who had recovered from COVID-19. V and J are TRBV7-6 and TRBJ1-5; D ambiguous. The source was CD4+ T cells from blood, cultured in vitro, collected about 7 months after SARS-CoV-2 vaccination. DNA of the CDR3: TGTGCCAGCAGCTTGAACGGGATTGATCAGCCCCAGCATTTT. Amino acid sequence: CASSLNGIDQPQHF.